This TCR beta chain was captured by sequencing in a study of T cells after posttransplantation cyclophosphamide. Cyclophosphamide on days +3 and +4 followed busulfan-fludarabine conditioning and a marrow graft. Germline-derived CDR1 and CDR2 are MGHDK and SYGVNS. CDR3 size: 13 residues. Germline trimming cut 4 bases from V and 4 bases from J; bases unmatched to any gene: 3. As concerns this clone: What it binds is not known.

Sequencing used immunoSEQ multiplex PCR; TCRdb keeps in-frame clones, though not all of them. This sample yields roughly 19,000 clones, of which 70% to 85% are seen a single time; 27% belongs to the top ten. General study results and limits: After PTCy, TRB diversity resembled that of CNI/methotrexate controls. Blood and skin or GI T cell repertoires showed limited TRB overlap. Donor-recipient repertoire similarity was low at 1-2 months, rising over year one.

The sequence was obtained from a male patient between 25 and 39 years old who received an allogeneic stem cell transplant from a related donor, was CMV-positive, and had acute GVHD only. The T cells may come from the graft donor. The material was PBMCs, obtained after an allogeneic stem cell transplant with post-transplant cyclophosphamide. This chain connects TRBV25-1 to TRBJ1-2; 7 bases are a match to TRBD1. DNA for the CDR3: TGTGCCAGCAGTGGTGGGACAGCCTATGGCTACACCTTC. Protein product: CASSGGTAYGYTF.